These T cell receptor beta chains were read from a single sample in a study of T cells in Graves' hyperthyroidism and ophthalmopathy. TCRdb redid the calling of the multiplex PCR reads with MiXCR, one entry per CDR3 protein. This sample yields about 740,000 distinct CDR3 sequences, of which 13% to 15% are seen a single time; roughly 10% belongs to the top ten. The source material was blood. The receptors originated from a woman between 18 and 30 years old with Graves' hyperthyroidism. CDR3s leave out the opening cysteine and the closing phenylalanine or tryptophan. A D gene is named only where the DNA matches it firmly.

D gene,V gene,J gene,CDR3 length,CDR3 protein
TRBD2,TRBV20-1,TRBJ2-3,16,SARAYGTSGPSTDTQY
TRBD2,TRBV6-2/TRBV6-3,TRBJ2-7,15,ASSSHSSGRVSYEQY
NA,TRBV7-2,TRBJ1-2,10,ASSPFDRGYT
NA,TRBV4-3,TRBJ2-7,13,ASSQVPGPSYEQY
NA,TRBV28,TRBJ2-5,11,ASSFASSKRNY
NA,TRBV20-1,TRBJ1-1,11,SARRGQNTEAF
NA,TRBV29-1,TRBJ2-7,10,SVRLLTYEQY
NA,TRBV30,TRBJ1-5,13,AWSLGEGGNQPQH
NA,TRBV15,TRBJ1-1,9,ATSRNTEAF
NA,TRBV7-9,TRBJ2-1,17,ASSSVSSLRGVSYNEQF
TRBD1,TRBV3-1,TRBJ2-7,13,ASSRGAGGSYEQY
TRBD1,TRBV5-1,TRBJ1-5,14,ASSLTGGKGNQPQH
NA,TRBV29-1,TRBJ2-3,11,SASARGTDTQY
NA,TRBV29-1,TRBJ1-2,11,SVWTGKDYGYT
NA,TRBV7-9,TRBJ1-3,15,ASSRLGTSSSGNTIY
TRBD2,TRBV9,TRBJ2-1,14,ASSGGGLAGGYEQF
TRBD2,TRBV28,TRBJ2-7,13,ASSIGLAGDYEQY
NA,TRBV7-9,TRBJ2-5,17,ASSSTGTTLLNLQETQY
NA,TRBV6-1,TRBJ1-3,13,ASSPLLGSGNTIY
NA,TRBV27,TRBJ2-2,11,ASTLQNSGELF
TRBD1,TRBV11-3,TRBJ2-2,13,ASSPRDSLSPELF
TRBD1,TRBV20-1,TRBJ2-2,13,SARAGTARTGELF